This TCR beta chain derives from a study of CD8 T cells in Susac syndrome. The ends were cut back, 5 bases at V and 0 bases at J, with 16 bases in the middle. CDR3 length: 16 residues. Random-hexamer reverse transcription was applied to about 0.5 to 1 ug RNA. TCRdb redid the calling of the immunoSEQ multiplex PCR reads with MiXCR, one entry per CDR3 protein. The sample consists of about 180,000 distinct CDR3 sequences, 85% to 95% of them appearing once. Sequencing used CD4+ T cells from PBMCs. This chain links TRBV12-3 or TRBV12-4 with TRBJ1-1; no firm D call. This receptor was taken from a human donor with Susac syndrome. The CDR3 nucleotides read TGTGCCAGCAGTCTGATATCATATAGTATGAACACTGAAGCTTTCTTT. Protein sequence: CASSLISYSMNTEAFF.